This T cell receptor (beta chain) was identified during a study of blood T cell repertoires in COVID-19. From germline, CDR1 is GTSNPN and CDR2 SVGIG (reference sequence). The CDR3 extends over 15 amino acids. V was pared by 4 bases and J by 3 bases, with 9 bases of the junction left unmatched. This table comes from immunoSEQ multiplex PCR, and its TCRdb copy is limited to in-frame clones, with some not included. This table holds almost 90,000 clones, 90% found once. Sequenced sample: peripheral blood. This chain uses TRBV30 with TRBJ2-7, with 10 bases fitting TRBD1. The receptor was isolated from a man aged 18 to 30 with COVID-19, enrolled during active disease. The CDR3 loop reads CAWTPPGQGLYEQYF. DNA of the CDR3: TGTGCCTGGACTCCCCCGGGACAGGGGCTCTACGAGCAGTACTTC.